This T cell receptor beta chain originates from a study of T cell repertoires in cytomegalovirus infection. General study findings and limits: HLA-C-restricted CMV clonotypes gave the most frequent clonotype in two of eight donors.

There are a few counts of this clonotype. The antigen is undetermined. The CDR3 has 16 amino acids. Trimming left V 5 bases short and J 1 base short, with 16 bases between. CDR1 and CDR2 (germline): SEHNR, FQNEAQ (reference sequence). One entry per CDR3 protein results from TCRdb running MiXCR on the reads. The sample consists of some 920,000 distinct CDR3 sequences, approximately 33% of them appearing once. This TCR derives from a human donor in good health (CMV status not recorded). Some clones in this sample may be carry-over from other donors' samples. The sequencing here drew on cultured CD8+ T cells from PBMCs, taken from culture after CMV antigen stimulation. The chain links TRBV7-9 to TRBJ2-3; D uncertain. CDR3 protein: CASSHPAGYGTDTQYF. In DNA form, the CDR3 reads TGTGCCAGCAGCCACCCGGCAGGATACGGCACAGATACGCAGTATTTT. The full variable domain, completed using reference TRBV7-9 and TRBJ2-3, is DTGVSQNPRHKITKRGQNVTFRCDPISEHNRLYWYRQTLGQGPEFLTYFQNEAQLEKSRLLSDRFSAERPKGSFSTLEIQRTEQGDSAMYLCASSHPAGYGTDTQYFGPGTRLTVL.